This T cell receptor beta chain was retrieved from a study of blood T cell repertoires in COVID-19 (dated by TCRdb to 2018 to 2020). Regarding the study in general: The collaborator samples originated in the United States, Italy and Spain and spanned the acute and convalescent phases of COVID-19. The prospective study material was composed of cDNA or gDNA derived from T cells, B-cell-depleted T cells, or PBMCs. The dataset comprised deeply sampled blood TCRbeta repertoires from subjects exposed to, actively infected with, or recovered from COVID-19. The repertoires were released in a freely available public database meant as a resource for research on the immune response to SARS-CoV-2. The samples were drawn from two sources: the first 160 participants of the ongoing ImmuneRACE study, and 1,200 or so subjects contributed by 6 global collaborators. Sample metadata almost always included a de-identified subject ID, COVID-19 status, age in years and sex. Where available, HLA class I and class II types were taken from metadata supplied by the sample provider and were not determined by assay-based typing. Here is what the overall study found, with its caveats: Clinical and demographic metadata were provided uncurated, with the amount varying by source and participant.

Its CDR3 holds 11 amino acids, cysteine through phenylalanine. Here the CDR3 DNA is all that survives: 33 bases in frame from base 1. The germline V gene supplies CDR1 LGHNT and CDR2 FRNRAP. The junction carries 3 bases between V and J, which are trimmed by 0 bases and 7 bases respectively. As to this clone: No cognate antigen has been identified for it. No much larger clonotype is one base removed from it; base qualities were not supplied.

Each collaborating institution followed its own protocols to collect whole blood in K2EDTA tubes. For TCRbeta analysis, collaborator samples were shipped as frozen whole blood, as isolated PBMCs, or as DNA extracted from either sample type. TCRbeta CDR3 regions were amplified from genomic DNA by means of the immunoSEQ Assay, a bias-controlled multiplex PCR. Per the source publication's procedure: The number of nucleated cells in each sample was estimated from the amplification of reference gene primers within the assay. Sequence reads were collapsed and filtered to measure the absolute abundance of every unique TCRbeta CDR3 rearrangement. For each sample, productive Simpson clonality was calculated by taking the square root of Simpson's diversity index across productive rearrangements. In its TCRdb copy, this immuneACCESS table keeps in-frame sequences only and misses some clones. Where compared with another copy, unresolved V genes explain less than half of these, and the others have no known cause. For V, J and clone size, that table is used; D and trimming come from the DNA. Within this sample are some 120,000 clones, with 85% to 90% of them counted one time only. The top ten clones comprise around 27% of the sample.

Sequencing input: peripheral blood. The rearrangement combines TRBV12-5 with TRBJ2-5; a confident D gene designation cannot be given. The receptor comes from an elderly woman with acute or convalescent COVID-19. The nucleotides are TGTGCTAGTGGTTTGGTCGGGACCCAGTACTTC. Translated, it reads CASGLVGTQYF.